This T cell receptor beta chain derives from a study of blood T cell repertoires in COVID-19. Those enrolled, adults aged roughly 18 to 89 years, came from some 23 US areas. Libraries were prepared by immunoSEQ multiplex PCR; TCRdb keeps only in-frame clonotypes and omits some of them. The sample consists of under 400,000 clones, around 86% of them appearing once. Specimen: PBMCs or T cells enriched from blood (not recorded which). This TCR derives from a woman aged 40 to 50 with acute COVID-19.

CDR3 in amino acids: CASSPTSGGYNEQFF. In DNA form, the CDR3 reads TGTGCCAGCAGCCCGACTAGCGGAGGCTACAATGAGCAGTTCTTC. The chain employs TRBV5-8 and TRBJ2-1; 9 positions agree with TRBD2. Per germline, CDR1 SGHTS and CDR2 YDEGEE. Trimming cost V 4 bases and J 3 bases; bases outside gene matches: 5. This CDR3 is built from 15 residues.